This TCR beta chain was captured in a study of blood T cell repertoires in COVID-19. Germline CDR1 is SGHKS and CDR2 is YYEKEE (reference sequence). The length of the CDR3 is 16 residues. V lost 0 bases to trimming and J lost 1 base; unmatched junction nucleotides: 7. The method was immunoSEQ multiplex PCR; TCRdb's version includes in-frame clones alone and lacks a portion of them. The data hold some 170,000 clones, with about nine tenths observed a single time. The V gene is TRBV5-5, the J gene TRBJ2-7; 7 positions match TRBD1. This TCR came from a woman aged 45-60 years with acute or convalescent COVID-19. The sequenced material came from peripheral blood. The CDR3 here is CASSLVSGQPSYEQYF. The CDR3 region has the DNA TGTGCCAGCAGCTTGGTTTCGGGACAGCCATCCTACGAGCAGTACTTC.